Below are 26 T cell receptor beta chains sequenced from a single sample in a study of T-cell reconstitution after alpha-beta-depleted transplantation in children. The authors prepared the TCRbeta library with unique molecular identifiers. One entry per CDR3 protein, called by TCRdb with MiXCR from the PCR reads. The sample records 900,000 or so distinct CDR3 sequences, around 17% being singletons. The starting material was PBMCs, mostly from graft donor cells, obtained 360 days after TCRalphabeta/CD19-depleted stem cell transplant. The source is a male patient younger than 18 who had a stem cell transplant for acute lymphoblastic leukemia, so the T cells may come from the graft donor.

There are many counts of this clonotype. Written as DNA, the CDR3 is TGCAGTGCCCCGGGACTAGCGGGAGGGTACGAGCAGTACTTC. Its protein product is CSAPGLAGGYEQYF. The gene calls are TRBV20-1 and TRBJ2-7, with 16 bases that match TRBD2. The length of the CDR3 is 14 residues. Germline V gene data show CDR1 as DFQATT and CDR2 as SNEGSKA (reference sequence). Trimming took 6 bases from V and 4 from J; bases not matched to a gene: 3.

In its sample, this clonotype was seen a few times. This sequence joins TRBV18 and TRBJ2-2, with D perhaps assigned TRBD1 or TRBD2 (5 bases each). V gave up 4 bases and J gave up 4 bases, with 13 bases separating them. Germline V CDR1 and CDR2: KGHSH, LQKENI. The CDR3 is made up of 15 amino acids. The CDR3: CASSQRGVSTGELFF. The CDR3 coding sequence is TGTGCCAGCTCACAACGAGGGGTGAGCACCGGGGAGCTGTTTTTT. The variable domain in full, completed from reference TRBV18 and TRBJ2-2, reads NAGVMQNPRHLVRRRGQEARLRCSPMKGHSHVYWYRQLPEEGLKFMVYLQKENIIDESGMPKERFSAEFPKEGPSILRIQQVVRGDSAAYFCASSQRGVSTGELFFGEGSRLTVL.

This clonotype turned up a few times. CDR3 residues: CASSFGDGDQPQHF. The CDR3 DNA sequence: TGCGCCAGCAGCTTCGGGGACGGCGATCAGCCCCAGCATTTT. V gene TRBV5-1 combines with J gene TRBJ1-5; D perhaps matches TRBD1 (5 bases). Between the trimmed V and J ends, which lost 2 bases and 5 bases, there was a span of 11 bases. The CDR3 runs to 14 residues. The germline V gene has CDR1 SGHRS and CDR2 YFSETQ.

This chain joins TRBV29-1 and TRBJ2-2; D gene unclear. The CDR3 sequence is 12 residues long. V lost 2 bases and J lost 3, with 4 bases in between. CDR1 SQVTM and CDR2 ANQGSEA come from the germline V gene. The CDR3: CSVELDTGELFF. The CDR3 region has the DNA TGCAGCGTTGAACTCGACACCGGGGAGCTGTTTTTT.

This clonotype has only a few counts. This chain connects TRBV15 to TRBJ2-5; D ambiguous. Between the trimmed V and J ends, which lost 1 base and 5 bases, there was a span of 11 bases. Germline assignment: CDR1 LNHNV and CDR2 YYDKDF (reference sequence). The length of the CDR3 is 14 residues. CDR3: CATSRVVLWETQYF. The CDR3 DNA reads TGTGCCACCAGCAGAGTGGTACTATGGGAGACCCAGTACTTC. Filled out from reference TRBV15 and TRBJ2-5, the complete variable domain reads DAMVIQNPRYQVTQFGKPVTLSCSQTLNHNVMYWYQQKSSQAPKLLFHYYDKDFNNEADTPDNFQSRRPNTSFCFLDIRSPGLGDTAMYLCATSRVVLWETQYFGPGTRLLVL.

This clonotype was seen only a few times. The chain has TRBV2 and TRBJ2-2, with D perhaps matching TRBD1 (6 bases). This CDR3 has 17 residues. Germline lookup yields CDR1 SNHLY and CDR2 FYNNEI. Trimming pared 8 bases from V and 3 bases from J, leaving 22 bases between. CDR3 amino acids: CASSSDSHKTYTGELFF. The DNA for the CDR3 is TGTGCCAGCTCCTCGGACAGTCACAAGACGTACACCGGGGAGCTGTTTTTT. The full variable domain, its missing parts supplied by reference TRBV2 and TRBJ2-2, is EPEVTQTPSHQVTQMGQEVILRCVPISNHLYFYWYRQILGQKVEFLVSFYNNEISEKSEIFDDQFSVERPDGSNFTLKIRSTKLEDSAMYFCASSSDSHKTYTGELFFGEGSRLTVL.

The V call is TRBV12-3 or TRBV12-4, the J call TRBJ1-1; D gene unclear. V was clipped by 9 bases and J by 5 bases, with 16 bases between them. The CDR3 covers 13 residues. The CDR3 sequence: CARPQAGWTEAFF. In DNA form, the CDR3 reads TGTGCCAGACCCCAAGCGGGTTGGACTGAAGCTTTCTTT.

V usage is TRBV4-2 and J usage is TRBJ2-3; 13 bases fit TRBD2. CDR1 is LGHNA and CDR2 is YNFKEQ in the germline V gene. The junction had 4 bases not matched to a gene; V was cut back by 0 bases and J by 4 bases. The CDR3 covers 17 residues. The CDR3 DNA is TGTGCCAGCAGCCAAGAAGGACTAGCGGGAGTCGCAGATACGCAGTATTTT. Protein product: CASSQEGLAGVADTQYF.

This clonotype has a handful of counts. The chain uses TRBV5-1 and TRBJ2-1; the D is unclear. The CDR3 runs to 16 residues. In germline, CDR1 is SGHRS, CDR2 YFSETQ. The V and J ends lost 0 bases and 5 bases respectively, with 15 bases between them. The CDR3 spells CASSLGLLRPDNEQFF. The CDR3 DNA follows: TGCGCCAGCAGCTTGGGGCTACTCAGACCGGACAATGAGCAGTTCTTC.

This clonotype was found a few times. The chain has TRBV5-1 and TRBJ1-3, with TRBD1 matching 7 bases. V was clipped by 4 bases and J by 7 bases; unmatched bases: 11. The V gene's germline CDR1 is SGHRS and CDR2 YFSETQ. The CDR3 totals 15 residues. The CDR3 DNA reads TGCGCCAGCAGCCCCGGGACAGTCAGCAGTAACACCATATATTTT. It translates to CASSPGTVSSNTIYF.

The rearrangement joins TRBV12-3 or TRBV12-4 to TRBJ2-7; TRBD2 aligns across 9 bases. The CDR3 sequence is 16 residues long. V lost 6 bases, J lost 4 bases, and 13 bases stayed unmatched. The CDR3 reads CASRHGASGIVYEQYF. CDR3 coding DNA: TGTGCCAGCAGGCACGGGGCTAGCGGGATAGTGTACGAGCAGTACTTC.

A single count supports this clonotype. The V gene is TRBV28, the J gene TRBJ2-7; 12 nucleotides line up with TRBD2. V trimming: 6 bases; J trimming: 3 bases; junction bases outside the gene matches: 3. This CDR3 is 14 amino acids long. Germline V CDR1 and CDR2: MDHEN, SYDVKM. CDR3 nucleotide sequence: TGTGCCAGCAGACCGACTAGCGGGAGCTACGAGCAGTACTTC. Translated, it gives CASRPTSGSYEQYF. The variable domain in full, completed from reference TRBV28 and TRBJ2-7, reads DVKVTQSSRYLVKRTGEKVFLECVQDMDHENMFWYRQDPGLGLRLIYFSYDVKMKEKGDIPEGYSVSREKKERFSLILESASTNQTSMYLCASRPTSGSYEQYFGPGTRLTVT.

The table lists this clonotype with a few counts. This chain connects TRBV18 to TRBJ2-1, with D maybe TRBD1 (5 bases). V shed 3 bases and J shed 3 bases, with 12 bases lying between them. CDR3 length: 15 amino acids. The germline gives CDR1 KGHSH, CDR2 LQKENI. The CDR3 region has the DNA TGTGCCAGCTCACCTCAACAGGACCTCTACAATGAGCAGTTCTTC. Protein product: CASSPQQDLYNEQFF.

This clonotype came up a few times. The V gene is TRBV7-9, the J gene TRBJ2-3; 9 bases fit TRBD2. Per germline, CDR1 SEHNR and CDR2 FQNEAQ (reference sequence). Trimming cost V 4 bases and J 0 bases; bases outside gene matches: 5. The CDR3 runs 16 residues. Here the CDR3 DNA reads TGTGCCAGCAGCTGGGGGACTAGCCCGAGCACAGATACGCAGTATTTT. Protein: CASSWGTSPSTDTQYF.

This clonotype has at least ten counts. The rearrangement joins TRBV27 to TRBJ2-7; TRBD2 aligns across 8 bases. CDR1 and CDR2 from the germline V gene are MNHEY and SMNVEV (reference sequence). V shed 6 bases and J 0 bases; nucleotides not matched to a gene: 1. This CDR3 has 13 amino acids. The CDR3 sequence: CASRLAVSYEQYF. For the CDR3, the DNA is TGTGCCAGCAGACTAGCGGTCTCCTACGAGCAGTACTTC.

V and J are TRBV10-1 and TRBJ2-5; 11 bases agree with TRBD1. The germline V gene encodes CDR1 WNHNN and CDR2 SYGVQD (reference sequence). CDR3 length: 14 residues. The junction had 6 bases not matched to a gene; V was cut back by 7 bases and J by 5 bases. The CDR3 sequence: CASTMDRGLETQYF. CDR3 nucleotide sequence: TGCGCCAGCACCATGGACAGGGGGCTGGAGACCCAGTACTTC.

This clonotype was recorded a few times. This chain joins TRBV7-8 and TRBJ2-3; 7 nucleotides align to TRBD1. The CDR3 has 15 residues. V was clipped by 1 base and J by 4 bases; unmatched bases: 5. Germline lookup yields CDR1 SGHVS and CDR2 FQNEAQ. The CDR3 bases are TGTGCCAGCAGCTTAGGAGACAGGGCCTCAGATACGCAGTATTTT. Amino acid sequence: CASSLGDRASDTQYF.

The chain is built from TRBV13 and TRBJ2-7; D not resolved. Trimming shortened V by 2 bases and J by 5 bases, and 16 bases separated the two germline ends. The CDR3 is 15 amino acids. Germline CDR1 and CDR2: PRHDT and FYEKMQ (reference sequence). CDR3 coding DNA: TGTGCCAGCAGCTTAAGCCCCTCCCCTGGACACGAGCAGTACTTC. This translates into CASSLSPSPGHEQYF.

The chain joins TRBV12-3 or TRBV12-4 to TRBJ1-2; D ambiguous. The CDR3 is 13 residues long. The V and J ends lost 6 bases and 4 bases respectively, with 12 bases between them. CDR3 coding DNA: TGTGCCAGCAGCCCTTCGGGAATCTATGGCTACACCTTC. Protein: CASSPSGIYGYTF.

This sequence joins TRBV4-1 and TRBJ2-3; 11 positions agree with TRBD2. Looked up from germline, CDR1 is MGHRA and CDR2 is YSYEKL. The CDR3 contains 18 residues. Losses at the gene ends were 1 base for V and 6 bases for J; bases not matched to a gene: 12. The CDR3 loop is CASSQGPRSSSGRDTQYF. CDR3 nucleotides: TGCGCCAGCAGCCAAGGCCCAAGGAGCTCTAGCGGGAGGGATACGCAGTATTTT.

This clonotype was seen a few times. The chain couples TRBV6-1 to TRBJ2-4; 9 nucleotides line up with TRBD1. V dropped 4 bases and J dropped 3; count of bases not matched to a gene: 4. This CDR3 has 15 amino acids. Germline loops: CDR1 MNHNS, CDR2 SASEGT. The CDR3 sequence is CASSGAGQGKNIQYF. CDR3 nucleotide sequence: TGTGCCAGCAGTGGAGCGGGACAGGGCAAAAACATTCAGTACTTC.

The sample holds many counts of this clonotype. The CDR3 spells CASSLSGTGTWETQYF. The CDR3 DNA sequence: TGTGCCAGCAGTTTATCAGGGACAGGGACGTGGGAGACCCAGTACTTC. V gene TRBV27 combines with J gene TRBJ2-5; TRBD1 agrees at 9 bases. The V and J ends lost 0 bases and 5 bases, in that order; junction bases with no gene match: 7. The germline gives CDR1 MNHEY, CDR2 SMNVEV (reference sequence). CDR3 length: 16 residues.

This clonotype showed up just once. This chain uses TRBV15 with TRBJ2-2, with TRBD2 as a possible D gene (6 bases). V gave up 1 base and J gave up 1 base, with 13 bases separating them. CDR1 is LNHNV and CDR2 is YYDKDF in the germline V gene (reference sequence). The CDR3 has 17 residues. The CDR3 DNA reads as TGTGCCACCAGCAGAGTATTAGGGAGGAGGAACACCGGGGAGCTGTTTTTT. Its protein is CATSRVLGRRNTGELFF.

The J gene is TRBJ2-1, the V gene TRBV14, with D perhaps matching TRBD2 (7 bases). The CDR3 extends over 17 amino acids. V was pared by 0 bases and J by 4 bases, with 16 bases between. Germline V gives CDR1 SGHDN, CDR2 FVKESK. CDR3 nucleotide sequence: TGTGCCAGCAGCCAAGATCGAAGGGAGGGGGGGTACAATGAGCAGTTCTTC. It specifies CASSQDRREGGYNEQFF.

CDR3 DNA sequence: TGTGCCAGCAGCTTAGCCCCGACTAGCCCCTACGAGCAGTACTTC. It encodes CASSLAPTSPYEQYF. The chain recombines TRBV7-6 with TRBJ2-7; 7 bases fit TRBD2. This CDR3 is built from 15 residues. With V trimmed by 0 bases and J by 2 bases, 4 bases remained unmatched. CDR1 SGHVS and CDR2 FNYEAQ come from the germline V gene.

The V gene is TRBV5-1, the J gene TRBJ1-2; D remains ambiguous. From germline, CDR1 is SGHRS and CDR2 YFSETQ. Trimming shortened V by 0 bases and J by 0 bases, and 9 bases separated the two germline ends. There are 15 residues in the CDR3. The CDR3 nucleotides read TGCGCCAGCAGCTTGGTTTCTGTTACTAACTATGGCTACACCTTC. Translated: CASSLVSVTNYGYTF.